The subject of this entry is one TCR beta chain. Its antigen is undetermined. The authors made TCR beta cDNA libraries by 5'RACE template switching. This switching added a universal primer site and UMIs. TCRdb re-analyzed the 5' RACE reads; it lists each CDR3 protein once, without DNA. Found here are about 390,000 distinct CDR3 sequences; the top ten clones hold over 8.5%. These data are taken from a study of T cells expressing NK-cell markers. Background on the study: According to the study, TCR beta repertoires originated from sorted CD3+CD56+NKG2C+, CD3+CD56+NKG2C- and CD3+CD56-NKG2C+ T cells. With respect to HCMV, seven of the eight sequenced donors were seropositive, and one was seronegative.

Germline values: CDR1 SGHDN, CDR2 FVKESK. The CDR3 is made up of 15 amino acids. Points from the study as a whole: Whether expanded NKG2C-expressing T cell clones recognize HCMV is unknown.

The sample consisted of blood T cells: a sorted CD56 or NKG2C T cell subset, CD4+ or CD8+ T cells, or bulk PBMC T cells (not recorded which). The receptor was isolated from a woman aged 45-65 years in good health. J is TRBJ2-2 and V is TRBV14. The CDR3 loop reads CASSHLHSNTGELFF.